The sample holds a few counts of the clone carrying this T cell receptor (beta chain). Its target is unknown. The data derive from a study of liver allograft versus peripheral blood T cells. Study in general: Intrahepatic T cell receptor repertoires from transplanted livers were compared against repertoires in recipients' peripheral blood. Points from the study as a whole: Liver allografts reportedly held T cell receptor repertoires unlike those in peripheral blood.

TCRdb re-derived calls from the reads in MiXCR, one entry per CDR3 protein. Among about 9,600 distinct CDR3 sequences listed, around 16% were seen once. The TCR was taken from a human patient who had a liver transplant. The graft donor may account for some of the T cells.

The CDR3 DNA reads TGTGCCAGCAGCTTAAGGCTAACTCTAGAAGCTTTCTTT. Translated: CASSLRLTLEAFF. The V and J genes are TRBV7-2 and TRBJ1-1; no clear D. There are 13 residues in the CDR3. Germline values: CDR1 SGHTA, CDR2 FQGNSA. The ends were cut back, 2 bases at V and 8 bases at J, with 12 bases in the middle.